This TCR beta chain was sequenced for a study of monozygotic twins with inflammatory bowel disease. Germline CDR1 SGHRS, CDR2 YFSETQ. The length of the CDR3 is 13 residues. TCRdb processed the 5' RACE reads again and assigns one entry to each CDR3 protein, with no DNA. Its table records 110,000 or so distinct CDR3 sequences. The V call is TRBV5-1, the J call TRBJ1-2; the D call of TRBD1 rests on TCRdb alone, since no DNA is present to check it. The sequence came from a human donor with ulcerative colitis or Crohn's disease, or a healthy co-twin of an affected twin (not recorded which). What was sequenced was blood. This CDR3 reads CASSTRDVYGYTF. Full variable domain (outside the CDR3, taken from reference TRBV5-1 and TRBJ1-2): KAGVTQTPRYLIKTRGQQVTLSCSPISGHRSVSWYQQTPGQGLQFLFEYFSETQRNKGNFPGRFSGRQFSNSRSEMNVSTLELGDSALYLCASSTRDVYGYTFGSGTRLTVV.